This T cell receptor (beta chain) was sequenced in a study of identical twins. Broader study findings: Surplus twin overlap in beta out-of-frame sequences was less pronounced. The study drew conclusions from cross-sectional statistical analysis, not from following the same donors.

CDR1 is MNHEY and CDR2 is SVGAGI in the germline V gene. The CDR3 totals 13 residues. Trimming stripped 2 bases from V and 2 bases from J, with 6 bases between. The sample holds many counts of this clonotype. Its antigen is undetermined. Using its own MiXCR run on the 5' RACE reads, TCRdb lists one record per CDR3 protein. Found here are 350,000 to 450,000 distinct CDR3 sequences, around 18% of them singletons; the top ten hold 9.5% to 15%. The TCR was taken from a man aged 45-65 years in good health. This rearrangement joins TRBV6-5 to TRBJ2-5; D gene ambiguous. Material for sequencing was naive T cells sorted from blood. The DNA of the CDR3 is TGTGCCAGCAGTTACCTCAGTCAAGAGACCCAGTACTTC. Protein product: CASSYLSQETQYF.